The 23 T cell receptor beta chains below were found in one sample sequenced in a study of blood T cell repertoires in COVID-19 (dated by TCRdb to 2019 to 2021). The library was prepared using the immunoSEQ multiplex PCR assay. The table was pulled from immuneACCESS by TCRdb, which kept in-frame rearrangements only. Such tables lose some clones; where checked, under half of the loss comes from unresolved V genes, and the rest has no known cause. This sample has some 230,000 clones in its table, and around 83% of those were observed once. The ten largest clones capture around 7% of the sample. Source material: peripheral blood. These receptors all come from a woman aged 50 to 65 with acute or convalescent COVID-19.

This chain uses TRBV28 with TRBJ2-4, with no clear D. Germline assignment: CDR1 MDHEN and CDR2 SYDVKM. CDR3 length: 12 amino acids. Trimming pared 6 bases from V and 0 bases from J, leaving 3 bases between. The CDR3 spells CASRLAKNIQYF. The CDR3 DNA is TGTGCCAGCAGACTAGCCAAAAACATTCAGTACTTC.

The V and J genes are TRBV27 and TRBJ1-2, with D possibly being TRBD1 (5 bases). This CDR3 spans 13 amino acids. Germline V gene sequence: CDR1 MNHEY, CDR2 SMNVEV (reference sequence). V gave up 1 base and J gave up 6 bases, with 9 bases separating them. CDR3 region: CASSLWGGNGYTF. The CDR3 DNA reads TGTGCCAGCAGTTTATGGGGGGGTAATGGCTACACCTTC.

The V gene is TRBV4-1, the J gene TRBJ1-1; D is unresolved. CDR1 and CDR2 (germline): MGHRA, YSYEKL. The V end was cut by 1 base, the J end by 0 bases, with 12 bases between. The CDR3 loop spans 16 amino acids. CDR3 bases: TGCGCCAGCAGCCAAGCCCGACTGGGTCTGAACACTGAAGCTTTCTTT. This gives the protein CASSQARLGLNTEAFF.

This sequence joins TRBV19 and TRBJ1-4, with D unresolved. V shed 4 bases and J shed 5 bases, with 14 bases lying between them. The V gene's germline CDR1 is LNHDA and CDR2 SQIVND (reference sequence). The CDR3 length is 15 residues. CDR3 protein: CASSTRHGRNEKLFF. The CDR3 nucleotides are TGTGCCAGTAGTACCCGACACGGTCGCAATGAAAAACTGTTTTTT.

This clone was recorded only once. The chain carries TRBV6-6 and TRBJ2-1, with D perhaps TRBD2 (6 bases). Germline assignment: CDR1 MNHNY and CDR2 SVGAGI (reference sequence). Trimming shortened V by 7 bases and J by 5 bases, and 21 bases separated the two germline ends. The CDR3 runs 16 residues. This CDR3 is CASTYLGLAPHNEQFF. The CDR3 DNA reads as TGTGCCAGCACCTACCTCGGGCTAGCGCCCCACAATGAGCAGTTCTTC.

CDR3 sequence: CATSRYGSGYTF. The CDR3 nucleotides are TGTGCCACCAGCAGATATGGTAGTGGCTACACCTTC. The chain recombines TRBV15 with TRBJ1-2, with unresolved D. Germline loops: CDR1 LNHNV, CDR2 YYDKDF (reference sequence). This CDR3 spans 12 amino acids. Trimming shortened V by 2 bases and J by 7 bases, and 8 bases separated the two germline ends.

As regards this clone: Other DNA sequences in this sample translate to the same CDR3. The CDR3 nucleotides are TGCGCCAGCAGCTTGGGACTAGCGGGGAGTACCGGGGAGCTGTTTTTT. This sequence encodes CASSLGLAGSTGELFF. This chain uses TRBV5-1 with TRBJ2-2, with 11 bases fitting TRBD2. Trimming at V came to 0 bases and at J to 5 bases, leaving 3 bases not matched to a gene. Per the germline V gene, CDR1 is SGHRS and CDR2 is YFSETQ. This CDR3 has 16 residues.

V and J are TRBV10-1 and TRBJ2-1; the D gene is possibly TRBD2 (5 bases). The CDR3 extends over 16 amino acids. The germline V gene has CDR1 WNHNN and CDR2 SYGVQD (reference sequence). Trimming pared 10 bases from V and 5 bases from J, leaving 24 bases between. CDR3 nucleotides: TGCGCCAACCGGGAAGAAGACACGAGCGAAGACAATGAGCAGTTCTTC. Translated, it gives CANREEDTSEDNEQFF.

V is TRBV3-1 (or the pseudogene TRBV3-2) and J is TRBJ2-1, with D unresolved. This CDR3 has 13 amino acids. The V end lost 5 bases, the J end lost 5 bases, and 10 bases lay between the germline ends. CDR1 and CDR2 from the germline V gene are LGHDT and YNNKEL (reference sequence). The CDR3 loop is CASSGWPNNEQFF. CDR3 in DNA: TGTGCCAGCAGCGGCTGGCCAAACAATGAGCAGTTCTTC.

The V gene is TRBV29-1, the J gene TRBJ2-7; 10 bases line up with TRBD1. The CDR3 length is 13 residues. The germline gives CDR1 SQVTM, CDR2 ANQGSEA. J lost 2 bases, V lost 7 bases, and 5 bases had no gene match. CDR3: CSAGTGETYEQYF. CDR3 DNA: TGCAGCGCTGGGACAGGGGAAACCTACGAGCAGTACTTC.

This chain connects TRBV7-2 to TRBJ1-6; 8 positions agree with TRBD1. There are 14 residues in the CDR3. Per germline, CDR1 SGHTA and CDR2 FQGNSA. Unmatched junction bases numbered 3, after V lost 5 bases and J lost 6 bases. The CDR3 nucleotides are TGTGCCAGCAGCCGGGACAGGCTTAATTCACCCCTCCACTTT. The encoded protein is CASSRDRLNSPLHF.

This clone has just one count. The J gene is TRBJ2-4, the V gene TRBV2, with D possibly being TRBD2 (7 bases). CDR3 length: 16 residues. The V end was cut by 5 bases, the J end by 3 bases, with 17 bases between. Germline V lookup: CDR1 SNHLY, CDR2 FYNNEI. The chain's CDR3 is CASSSRGGMVKNIQYF. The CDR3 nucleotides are TGTGCCAGCAGTTCTAGGGGGGGAATGGTCAAAAACATTCAGTACTTC.

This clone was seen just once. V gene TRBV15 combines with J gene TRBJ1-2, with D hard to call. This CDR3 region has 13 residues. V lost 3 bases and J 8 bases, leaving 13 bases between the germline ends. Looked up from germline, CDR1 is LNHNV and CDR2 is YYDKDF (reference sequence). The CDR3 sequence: CATSRQKLSGYTF. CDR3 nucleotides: TGTGCCACCAGCAGGCAAAAATTAAGCGGCTACACCTTC.

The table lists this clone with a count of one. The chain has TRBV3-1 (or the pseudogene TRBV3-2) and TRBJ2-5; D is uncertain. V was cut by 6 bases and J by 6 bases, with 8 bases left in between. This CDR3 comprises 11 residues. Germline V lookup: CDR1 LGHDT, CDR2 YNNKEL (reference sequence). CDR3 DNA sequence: TGTGCCAGCAGTAACTTAAAGACCCAGTACTTC. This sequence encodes CASSNLKTQYF.

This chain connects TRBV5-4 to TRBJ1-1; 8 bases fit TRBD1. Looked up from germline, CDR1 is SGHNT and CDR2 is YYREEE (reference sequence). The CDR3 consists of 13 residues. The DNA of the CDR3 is TGTGCTACACAGGGGGTGAGGAACACTGAAGCTTTCTTT. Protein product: CATQGVRNTEAFF.

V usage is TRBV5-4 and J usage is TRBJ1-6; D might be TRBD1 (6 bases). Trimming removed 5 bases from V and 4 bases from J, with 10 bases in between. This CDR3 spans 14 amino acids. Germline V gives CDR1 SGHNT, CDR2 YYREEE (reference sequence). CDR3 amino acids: CASSPDSYNSPLHF. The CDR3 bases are TGTGCCAGCAGTCCGGACAGTTATAATTCACCCCTCCACTTT.

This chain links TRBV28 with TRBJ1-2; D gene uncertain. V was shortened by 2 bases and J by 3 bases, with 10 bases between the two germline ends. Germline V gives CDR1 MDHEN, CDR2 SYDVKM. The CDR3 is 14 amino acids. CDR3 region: CASSLPPEDYGYTF. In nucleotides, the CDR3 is TGTGCCAGCAGTTTACCCCCAGAAGACTATGGCTACACCTTC.

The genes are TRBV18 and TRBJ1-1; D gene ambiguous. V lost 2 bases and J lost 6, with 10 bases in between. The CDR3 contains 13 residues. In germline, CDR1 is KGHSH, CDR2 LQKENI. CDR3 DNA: TGTGCCAGCTCACCAGGAGAGGGCGCTGAAGCTTTCTTT. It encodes CASSPGEGAEAFF.

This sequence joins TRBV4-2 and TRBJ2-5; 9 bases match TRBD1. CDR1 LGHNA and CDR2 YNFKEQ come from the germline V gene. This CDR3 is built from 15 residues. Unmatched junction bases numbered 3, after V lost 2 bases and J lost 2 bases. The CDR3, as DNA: TGTGCCAGCAGCCAAAAACAGGGGGCACAAGAGACCCAGTACTTC. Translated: CASSQKQGAQETQYF.

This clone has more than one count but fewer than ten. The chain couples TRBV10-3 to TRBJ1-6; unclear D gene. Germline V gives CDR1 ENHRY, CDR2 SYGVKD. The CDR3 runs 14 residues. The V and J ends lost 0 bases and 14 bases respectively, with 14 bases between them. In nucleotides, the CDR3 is TGTGCCATCAGTGAGTCCTACCAATCCAAGACCCTCCACTTT. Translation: CAISESYQSKTLHF.

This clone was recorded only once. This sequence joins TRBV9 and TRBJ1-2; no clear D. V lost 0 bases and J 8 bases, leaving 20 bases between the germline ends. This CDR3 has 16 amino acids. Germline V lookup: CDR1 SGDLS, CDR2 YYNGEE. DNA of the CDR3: TGTGCCAGCAGCGTAGATCCCCACGGTTCCTCAGGCGGCTACACCTTC. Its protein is CASSVDPHGSSGGYTF.

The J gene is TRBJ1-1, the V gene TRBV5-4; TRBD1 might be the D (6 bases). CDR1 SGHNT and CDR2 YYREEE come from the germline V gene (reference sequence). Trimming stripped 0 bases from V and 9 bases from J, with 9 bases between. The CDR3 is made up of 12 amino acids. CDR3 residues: CASSLAGQQAFF. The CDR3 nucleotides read TGTGCCAGCAGCTTGGCGGGACAACAAGCTTTCTTT.

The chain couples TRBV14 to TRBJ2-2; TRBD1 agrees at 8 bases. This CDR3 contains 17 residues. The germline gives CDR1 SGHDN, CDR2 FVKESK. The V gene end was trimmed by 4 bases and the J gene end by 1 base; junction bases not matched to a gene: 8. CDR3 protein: CASSLPDRGGNTGELFF. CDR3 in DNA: TGTGCCAGCAGCCTCCCTGACAGGGGAGGGAACACCGGGGAGCTGTTTTTT.